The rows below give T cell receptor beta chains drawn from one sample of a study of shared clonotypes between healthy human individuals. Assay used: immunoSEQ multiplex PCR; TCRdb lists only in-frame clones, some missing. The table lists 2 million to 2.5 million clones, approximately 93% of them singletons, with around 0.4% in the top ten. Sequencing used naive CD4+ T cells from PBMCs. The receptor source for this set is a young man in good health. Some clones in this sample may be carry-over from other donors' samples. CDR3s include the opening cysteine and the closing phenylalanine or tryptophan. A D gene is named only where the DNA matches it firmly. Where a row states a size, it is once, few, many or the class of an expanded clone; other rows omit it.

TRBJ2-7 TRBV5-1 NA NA CASSPGLNSYEQYF TGCGCCAGCAGCCCGGGACTTAACTCCTACGAGCAGTACTTC
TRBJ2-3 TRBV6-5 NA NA CASSYRQSTDTQYF TGTGCCAGCAGTTACAGGCAGAGCACAGATACGCAGTATTTT
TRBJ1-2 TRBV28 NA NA CASSRAGGDYGYTF TGTGCCAGCAGTCGGGCCGGCGGTGACTATGGCTACACCTTC
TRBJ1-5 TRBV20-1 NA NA CSAGGGQPQHF TGCAGTGCAGGGGGGGGGCAGCCCCAGCATTTT
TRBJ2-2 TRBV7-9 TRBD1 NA CASSLDGQGRTGELFF TGTGCCAGCAGCTTAGATGGACAGGGACGGACCGGGGAGCTGTTTTTT
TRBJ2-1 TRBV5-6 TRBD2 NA CATRYRGLGLANNEQFF TGTGCCACAAGGTACAGGGGGTTGGGACTAGCGAACAATGAGCAGTTCTTC
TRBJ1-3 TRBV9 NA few CASSVVGSGNTIYF TGTGCCAGCAGCGTAGTGGGCTCTGGAAACACCATATATTTT
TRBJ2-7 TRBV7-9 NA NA CASSFSRTYEQYF TGTGCCAGCAGCTTTTCCCGGACGTACGAGCAGTACTTC
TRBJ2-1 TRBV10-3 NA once CAISASGTYNEQFF TGTGCCATCAGTGCAAGCGGGACATACAATGAGCAGTTCTTC
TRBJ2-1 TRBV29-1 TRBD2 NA CSAGTSAYNEQFF TGCAGCGCTGGGACTAGCGCCTACAATGAGCAGTTCTTC
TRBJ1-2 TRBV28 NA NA CASRLTGSYGYTF TGTGCCAGCAGACTAACAGGGAGCTATGGCTACACCTTC
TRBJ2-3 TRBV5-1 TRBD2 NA CASSWGTSDRTDTQYF TGCGCCAGCAGCTGGGGGACTAGCGATCGCACAGATACGCAGTATTTT
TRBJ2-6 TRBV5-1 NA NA CASSLQTGSGANVLTF TGCGCCAGCAGCTTGCAAACAGGGTCCGGGGCCAACGTCCTGACTTTC
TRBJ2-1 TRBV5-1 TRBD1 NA CASSPSGTVSYNEQFF TGCGCCAGCAGCCCGTCCGGGACAGTCTCCTACAATGAGCAGTTCTTC
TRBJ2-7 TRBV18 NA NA CASSPTRTPAHEQYF TGTGCCAGCTCACCTACCCGGACCCCGGCCCACGAGCAGTACTTC
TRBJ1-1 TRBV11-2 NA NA CASSLSSGPVTEAFF TGTGCCAGCAGCTTAAGCTCGGGACCTGTCACTGAAGCTTTCTTT
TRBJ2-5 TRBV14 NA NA CASSAVLRSETQYF TGTGCCAGCAGCGCCGTGCTGAGGAGCGAGACCCAGTACTTC
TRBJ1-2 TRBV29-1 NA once CSVRLWSGNYGYTF TGCAGCGTTCGACTCTGGTCTGGAAACTATGGCTACACCTTC
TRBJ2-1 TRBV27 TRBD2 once CASSLRSGRAYNEQFF TGTGCCAGCAGTTTACGGTCCGGGAGGGCCTACAATGAGCAGTTCTTC
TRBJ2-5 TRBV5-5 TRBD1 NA CASSRDRQETQYF TGTGCCAGCAGCCGGGACAGGCAAGAGACCCAGTACTTC
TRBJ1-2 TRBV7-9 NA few CASSPQTNGGYTF TGTGCCAGCAGCCCGCAAACGAACGGTGGCTACACCTTC
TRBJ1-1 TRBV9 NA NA CASSVEGNQNTEAFF TGTGCCAGCAGCGTAGAAGGTAACCAGAACACTGAAGCTTTCTTT
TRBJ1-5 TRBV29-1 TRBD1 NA CSVAQGAHQPQHF TGCAGCGTTGCGCAGGGGGCACATCAGCCCCAGCATTTT
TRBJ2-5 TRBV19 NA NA CASSIGQGGETQYF TGTGCCAGTAGTATCGGCCAGGGGGGAGAGACCCAGTACTTC
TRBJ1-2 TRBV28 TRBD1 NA CASSLRDRVLGYTF TGTGCCAGCAGTTTAAGGGACAGGGTGCTTGGCTACACCTTC
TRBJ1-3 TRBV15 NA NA CATRGLSGNTIYF TGTGCCACCAGGGGCCTCTCTGGAAACACCATATATTTT
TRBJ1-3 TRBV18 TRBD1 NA CASSPDRLSSGNTIYF TGTGCCAGCTCACCGGACAGGCTGAGCTCTGGAAACACCATATATTTT
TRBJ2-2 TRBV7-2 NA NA CASSSPLGPRGELFF TGTGCCAGCAGCTCCCCTCTAGGCCCGCGAGGGGAGCTGTTTTTT
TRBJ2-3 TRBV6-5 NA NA CASTLSGSSTDTQYF TGTGCCAGCACCCTAAGCGGATCTAGCACAGATACGCAGTATTTT
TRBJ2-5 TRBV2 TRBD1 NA CASNRQGRETQYF TGTGCCAGCAACAGACAGGGACGAGAGACCCAGTACTTC
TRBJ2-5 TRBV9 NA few CASSVGNQETQYF TGTGCCAGCAGCGTAGGGAACCAAGAGACCCAGTACTTC
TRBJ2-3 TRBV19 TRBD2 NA CASSIGLAGDTQYF TGTGCCAGTAGTATAGGGCTAGCGGGGGATACGCAGTATTTT
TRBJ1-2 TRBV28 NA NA CASSLSVSYGYTF TGTGCCAGCAGTTTATCGGTCAGTTATGGCTACACCTTC
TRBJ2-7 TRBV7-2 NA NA CASSPQTRGEQYF TGTGCCAGCAGCCCCCAGACCCGCGGCGAGCAGTACTTC
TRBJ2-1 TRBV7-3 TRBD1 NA CASSHRGRDNEQFF TGTGCCAGCAGCCACAGGGGACGAGACAATGAGCAGTTCTTC
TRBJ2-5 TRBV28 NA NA CASSLRQLSQETQYF TGTGCCAGCAGTTTACGTCAGCTTTCCCAAGAGACCCAGTACTTC
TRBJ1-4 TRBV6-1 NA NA CASSSRWEKLFF TGTGCCAGCAGTTCCAGATGGGAAAAACTGTTTTTT
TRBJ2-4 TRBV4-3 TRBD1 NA CASSQGGQGRNIQYF TGCGCCAGCAGCCAAGGAGGACAGGGCCGGAACATTCAGTACTTC
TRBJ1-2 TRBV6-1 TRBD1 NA CASSDPGQGYGYTF TGTGCCAGCAGTGACCCGGGACAGGGCTATGGCTACACCTTC
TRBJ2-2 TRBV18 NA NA CASSPRGDTGELFF TGTGCCAGCTCACCTAGGGGAGACACCGGGGAGCTGTTTTTT
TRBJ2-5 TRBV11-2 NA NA CASSLVPGRERGTQYF TGTGCCAGCAGCTTAGTTCCCGGGCGGGAAAGAGGGACCCAGTACTTC
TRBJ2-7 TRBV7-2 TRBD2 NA CASSLAPTSPTEQYF TGTGCCAGCAGCTTAGCGCCGACTAGCCCCACCGAGCAGTACTTC
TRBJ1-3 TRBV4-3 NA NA CASSQLVQGLSGNTIYF TGCGCCAGCAGCCAACTCGTACAGGGCCTCTCTGGAAACACCATATATTTT
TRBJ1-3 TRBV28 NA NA CASSGGGFGNTIYF TGTGCCAGCAGTGGGGGTGGATTCGGAAACACCATATATTTT
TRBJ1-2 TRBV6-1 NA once CASRNRVNGYTF TGTGCCAGCAGGAACAGGGTTAATGGCTACACCTTC
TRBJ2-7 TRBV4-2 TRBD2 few CASSQDLGTSATYEQYF TGTGCCAGCAGCCAAGATCTGGGGACTAGCGCGACCTACGAGCAGTACTTC
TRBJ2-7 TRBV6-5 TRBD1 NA CASRAGTALEQYF TGTGCCAGCAGGGCCGGGACAGCGTTGGAGCAGTACTTC
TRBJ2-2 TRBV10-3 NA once CAIRPREDPTGELFF TGTGCCATCAGACCCAGGGAGGACCCCACCGGGGAGCTGTTTTTT
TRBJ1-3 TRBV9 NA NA CASSTQATSGNTIYF TGTGCCAGCAGCACCCAGGCGACCTCTGGAAACACCATATATTTT
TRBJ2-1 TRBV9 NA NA CASSVERGSPYNEQFF TGTGCCAGCAGCGTAGAGAGGGGGTCACCTTACAATGAGCAGTTCTTC
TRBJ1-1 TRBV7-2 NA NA CASSLGPGVGEAFF TGTGCCAGCAGCTTGGGGCCGGGGGTCGGTGAAGCTTTCTTT
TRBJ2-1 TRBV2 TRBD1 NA CASVSTGALNSYNEQFF TGTGCCAGCGTAAGTACAGGGGCCCTCAACTCCTACAATGAGCAGTTCTTC